Listed here are 5 T cell receptor beta chains from one sample, sequenced in a study of T cell responses to AZD1222 COVID-19 vaccine. Using immunoSEQ multiplex PCR, the repertoire was profiled, and TCRdb retains in-frame clones only, with some absent. The data show tens of thousands of clones, 80% to 95% seen once. The source was peripheral blood, collected 28 days after the second AZD1222 dose. These receptors came from an adult who received the AZD1222 COVID-19 vaccine.

This chain connects TRBV3-1 (or the pseudogene TRBV3-2) to TRBJ2-7; TRBD1 is a possible D gene (6 bases). V shed 5 bases and J shed 1 base, with 15 bases lying between them. There are 15 residues in the CDR3. In germline, CDR1 is LGHDT, CDR2 YNNKEL (reference sequence). DNA for the CDR3: TGTGCCAGCAGCTCCCACCACACAGGGTCCTACGAGCAGTACTTC. This gives the protein CASSSHHTGSYEQYF.

The V and J genes are TRBV18 and TRBJ1-1, with D uncertain. The CDR3 loop spans 13 amino acids. The germline gives CDR1 KGHSH, CDR2 LQKENI. Trimming took off 3 bases at V and 8 bases at J, with 13 bases between the two ends. Written as DNA, the CDR3 is TGTGCCAGCTCACCTCGCTTGGGAAACGAAGCTTTCTTT. Translating it yields CASSPRLGNEAFF.

The chain combines TRBV6-5 with TRBJ2-5, with D possibly TRBD2 on 6 matching bases. Trimming pared 6 bases from V and 5 bases from J, leaving 13 bases between. The CDR3 loop spans 13 amino acids. CDR1 is MNHEY, CDR2 SVGAGI, per germline. The CDR3 nucleotides are TGTGCCAGCAGGCCCGGGGGTGGGGAGACCCAGTACTTC. This codes for CASRPGGGETQYF.

The chain carries TRBV28 and TRBJ1-2, with TRBD1 as a possible D gene (5 bases). Germline CDR1 is MDHEN and CDR2 is SYDVKM. V gave up 7 bases and J gave up 4 bases, with 7 bases separating them. This CDR3 contains 11 residues. In nucleotides, the CDR3 is TGTGCCAGCATTGGGGGCTATGGCTACACCTTC. Translated: CASIGGYGYTF.

The CDR3 coding sequence is TGTGCCAGCAGCTTAGATAGGGGGACATGGAACACCATATATTTT. This encodes CASSLDRGTWNTIYF. The V call is TRBV11-2, the J call TRBJ1-3, with D tentatively TRBD1 (6 bases). This CDR3 is built from 15 residues. The germline V gene has CDR1 SGHAT and CDR2 FQNNGV. The V end lost 0 bases, the J end lost 7 bases, and 13 bases lay between the germline ends.